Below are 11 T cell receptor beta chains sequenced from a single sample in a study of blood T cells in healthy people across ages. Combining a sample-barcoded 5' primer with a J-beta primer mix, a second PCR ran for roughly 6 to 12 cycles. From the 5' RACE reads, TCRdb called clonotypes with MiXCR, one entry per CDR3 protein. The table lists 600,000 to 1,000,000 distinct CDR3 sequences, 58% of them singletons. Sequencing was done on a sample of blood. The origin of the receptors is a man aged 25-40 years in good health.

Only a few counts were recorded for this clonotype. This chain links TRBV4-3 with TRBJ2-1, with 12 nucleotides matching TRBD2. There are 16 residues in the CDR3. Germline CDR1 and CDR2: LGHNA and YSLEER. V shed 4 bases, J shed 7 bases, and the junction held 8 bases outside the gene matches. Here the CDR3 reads CASSPRTSGNKNEQFF. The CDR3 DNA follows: TGCGCCAGCAGCCCCAGGACTAGCGGGAATAAGAATGAGCAGTTCTTC.

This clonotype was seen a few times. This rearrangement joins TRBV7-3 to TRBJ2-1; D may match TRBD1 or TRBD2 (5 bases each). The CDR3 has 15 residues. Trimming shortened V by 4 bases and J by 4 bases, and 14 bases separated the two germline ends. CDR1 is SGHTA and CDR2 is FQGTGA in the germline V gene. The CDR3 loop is CASSSGTNRYNEQFF. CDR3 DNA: TGTGCCAGCAGCTCGGGGACCAACCGTTACAATGAGCAGTTCTTC. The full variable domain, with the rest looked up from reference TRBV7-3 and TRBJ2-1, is GAGVSQTPSNKVTEKGKYVELRCDPISGHTALYWYRQSLGQGPEFLIYFQGTGAADDSGLPNDRFFAVRPEGSVSTLKIQRTERGDSAVYLCASSSGTNRYNEQFFGPGTRLTVL.

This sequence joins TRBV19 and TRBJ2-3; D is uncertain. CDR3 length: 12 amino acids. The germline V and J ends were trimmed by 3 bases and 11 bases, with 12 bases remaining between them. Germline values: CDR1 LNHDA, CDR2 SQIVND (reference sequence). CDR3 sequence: CASSIPGSEQYF. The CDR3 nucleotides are TGTGCCAGTAGTATTCCCGGTTCTGAGCAGTATTTT.

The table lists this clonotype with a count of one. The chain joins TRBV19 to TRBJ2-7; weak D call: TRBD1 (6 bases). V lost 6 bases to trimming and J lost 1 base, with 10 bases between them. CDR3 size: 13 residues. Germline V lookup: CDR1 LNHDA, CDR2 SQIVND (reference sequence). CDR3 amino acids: CASRKTGSYEQYF. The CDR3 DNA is TGTGCCAGTAGAAAGACAGGATCCTACGAGCAGTACTTC. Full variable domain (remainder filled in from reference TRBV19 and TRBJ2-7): DGGITQSPKYLFRKEGQNVTLSCEQNLNHDAMYWYRQDPGQGLRLIYYSQIVNDFQKGDIAEGYSVSREKKESFPLTVTSAQKNPTAFYLCASRKTGSYEQYFGPGTRLTVT.

The CDR3 coding sequence is TGCAGTGCTGGGAGGATGGGGACCTTGGGGTCATACGAGCAGTACTTC. Translation gives CSAGRMGTLGSYEQYF. The chain is built from TRBV20-1 and TRBJ2-4; D is possibly TRBD2 (6 bases). The J call may be mistaken, given a closer DNA end match to TRBJ2-7. In germline, CDR1 is DFQATT, CDR2 SNEGSKA (reference sequence). CDR3 length: 16 residues.

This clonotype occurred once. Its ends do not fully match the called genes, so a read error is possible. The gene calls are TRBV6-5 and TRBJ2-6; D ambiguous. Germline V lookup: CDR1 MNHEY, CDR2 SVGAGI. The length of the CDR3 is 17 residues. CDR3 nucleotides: TGTGCCAGCAGTCTATCGGGCACGAATTCTGAGGCCAACGTCCTGACTTTC. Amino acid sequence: CASSLSGTNSEANVLTF.

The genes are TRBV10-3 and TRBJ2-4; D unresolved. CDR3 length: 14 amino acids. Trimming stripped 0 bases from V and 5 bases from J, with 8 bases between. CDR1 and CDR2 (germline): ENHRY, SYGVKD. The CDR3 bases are TGTGCCATCAGTGAGTCCAATCAGCAAAACATTCAGTACTTC. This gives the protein CAISESNQQNIQYF.

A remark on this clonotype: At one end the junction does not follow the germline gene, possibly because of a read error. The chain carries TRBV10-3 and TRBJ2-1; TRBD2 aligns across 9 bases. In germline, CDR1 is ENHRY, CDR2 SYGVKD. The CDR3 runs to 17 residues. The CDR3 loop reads CAIRNFPGTSFFGEQFF. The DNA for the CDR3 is TGTGCCATCAGGAACTTCCCCGGGACTAGCTTCTTTGGTGAGCAGTTCTTT.

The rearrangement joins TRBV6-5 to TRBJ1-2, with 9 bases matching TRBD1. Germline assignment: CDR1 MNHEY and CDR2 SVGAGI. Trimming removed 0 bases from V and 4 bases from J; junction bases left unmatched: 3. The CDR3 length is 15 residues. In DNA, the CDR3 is TGTGCCAGCAGTTACTCGGGACAGGGCTTCTATGGCTACACCTTC. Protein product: CASSYSGQGFYGYTF.

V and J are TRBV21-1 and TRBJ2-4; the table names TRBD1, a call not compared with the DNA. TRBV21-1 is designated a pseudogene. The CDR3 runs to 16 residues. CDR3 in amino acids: CASSEEEGRSKNIQYF. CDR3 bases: TGTGCCAGCAGCGAAGAGGAGGGGCGCTCCAAAAACATTCAGTACTTC.

This CDR3 reads CASSEGTGSVKSYEQYF. CDR3 DNA: TGCGCCAGCAGTGAGGGGACAGGGTCCGTAAAGAGCTACGAGCAGTACTTC. This chain links TRBV10-1 with TRBJ2-5, with 9 bases that match TRBD1. The end of the DNA fits TRBJ2-7 better, so the J call may be wrong. Germline CDR1 reads WNHNN; CDR2 reads SYGVQD (reference sequence). The CDR3 contains 17 residues.